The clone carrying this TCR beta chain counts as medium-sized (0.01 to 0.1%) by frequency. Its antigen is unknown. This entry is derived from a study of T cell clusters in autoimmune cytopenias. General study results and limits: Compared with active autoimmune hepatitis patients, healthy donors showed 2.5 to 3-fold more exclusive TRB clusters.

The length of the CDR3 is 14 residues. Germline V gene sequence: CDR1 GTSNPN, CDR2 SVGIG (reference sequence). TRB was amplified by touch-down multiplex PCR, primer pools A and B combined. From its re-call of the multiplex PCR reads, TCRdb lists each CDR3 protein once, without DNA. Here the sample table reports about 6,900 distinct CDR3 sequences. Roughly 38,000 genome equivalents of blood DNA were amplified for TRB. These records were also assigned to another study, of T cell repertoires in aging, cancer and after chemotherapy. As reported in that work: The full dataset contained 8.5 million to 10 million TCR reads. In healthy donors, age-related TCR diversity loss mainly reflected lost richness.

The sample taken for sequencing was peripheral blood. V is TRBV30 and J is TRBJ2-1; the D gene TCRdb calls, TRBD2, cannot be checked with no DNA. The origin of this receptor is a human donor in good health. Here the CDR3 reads CAWSREYRGWSQFF. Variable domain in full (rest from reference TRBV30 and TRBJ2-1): SQTIHQWPATLVQPVGSPLSLECTVEGTSNPNLYWYRQAAGRGLQLLFYSVGIGQISSEVPQNLSASRPQDRQFILSSKKLLLSDSGFYLCAWSREYRGWSQFFGPGTRLTVL.